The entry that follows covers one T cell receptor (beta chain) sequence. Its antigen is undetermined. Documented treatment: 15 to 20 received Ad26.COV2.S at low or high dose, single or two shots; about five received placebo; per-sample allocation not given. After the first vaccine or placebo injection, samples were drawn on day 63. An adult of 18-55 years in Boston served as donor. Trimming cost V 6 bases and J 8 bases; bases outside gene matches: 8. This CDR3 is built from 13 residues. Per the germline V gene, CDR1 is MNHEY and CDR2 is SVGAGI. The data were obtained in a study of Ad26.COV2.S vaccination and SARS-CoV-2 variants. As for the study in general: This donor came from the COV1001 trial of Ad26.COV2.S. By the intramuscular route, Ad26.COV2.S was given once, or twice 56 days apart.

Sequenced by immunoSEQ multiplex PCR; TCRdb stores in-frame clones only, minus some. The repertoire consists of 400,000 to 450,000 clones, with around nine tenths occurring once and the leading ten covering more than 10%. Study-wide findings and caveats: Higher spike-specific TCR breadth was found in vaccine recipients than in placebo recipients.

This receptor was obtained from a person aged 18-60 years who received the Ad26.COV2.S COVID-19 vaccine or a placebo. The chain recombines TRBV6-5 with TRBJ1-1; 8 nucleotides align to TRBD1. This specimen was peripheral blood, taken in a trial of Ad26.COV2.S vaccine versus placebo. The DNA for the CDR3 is TGTGCCAGCAGCGACCTCGGACAGGGCGAAGCTTTCTTT. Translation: CASSDLGQGEAFF.